The subject of this entry is one T cell receptor (beta chain). Its antigen is not yet known. Base-call qualities are not available, and no considerably larger clone is one nucleotide away. At the junction V is shortened by 7 bases and J by 9 bases; bases outside the gene matches: 13. CDR1 and CDR2, looked up from the germline V gene, are SQVTM and ANQGSEA. Measured from the cysteine to the phenylalanine, the CDR3 is 14 residues long. The retained sequence is limited to the CDR3, 42 bases, with the frame set at the first base. These data are taken from a study of CD8+ T cells in alopecia areata (dated by TCRdb to between 2017 and 2018). Looking at the study overall: Treated patients were enrolled in an open-label pilot trial of oral tofacitinib at 5 to 10 mg twice daily for moderate-to-severe alopecia areata. In humans, TCRbeta sequencing was performed on scalp tissue and on sorted CD4+ and CD8+ peripheral blood T cells from healthy controls and from patients with patchy or totalis/universalis alopecia areata. Tofacitinib was given for 6 to 18 months, followed by 6 months of follow-up off drug to assess delayed response and recurrence. In treated patients, disease severity was measured using the SALT score, which gives the percentage of scalp surface area affected. To study T cell clonal expansion in alopecia areata, the researchers applied high-throughput TCRbeta sequencing to both the C3H/HeJ mouse model and human patients. Biopsies were taken from tofacitinib-treated patients at baseline and at 4 and 24 weeks of treatment, and a later scalp biopsy was taken in several of the tofacitinib-treated patients. Scalp clonality was compared among normal scalp (n=4), patchy alopecia areata scalp (n=8), and alopecia totalis/universalis scalp (n=8). TCRbeta CDR3 regions were amplified by immunoSEQ multiplex PCR using 35 Vbeta forward and 13 Jbeta reverse primers. RNA was extracted with the PAXgene miRNA kit for fixed scalp, the miRNeasy kit for PBMCs, and the RNeasy kit for mouse skin.

Study-wide findings and limitations: Because the treated cohort was small and had only one nonresponder, larger studies are needed to examine links between baseline CD8+ expansion and response. Scalp clonality and the number of expanded CD8+ clones among the top 100 scalp clones were significantly decreased by tofacitinib. Unlike mouse skin, where gammadelta T cells dominate, normal human skin contains resident alphabeta T cells that get sequenced too, which complicates analysis of the scalp TCR repertoire. Shared TCR sequences between patients were less evident than in mice, which may be partly attributable to HLA diversity in the patient population. Higher clonality and more expanded CD8+ clones were observed in lesional scalp than in normal scalp, particularly in alopecia totalis/universalis, a finding suggestive of antigenic drive. During tofacitinib treatment, many expanded lesional clones stuck around in both scalp and blood, and this persistence may partly explain why relapse happens after treatment is stopped.

The library was produced with the immunoSEQ multiplex PCR assay. To provide template for TCR sequencing, every sample had RNA extracted and reverse transcribed into cDNA. SuperScript III was used to make first-strand cDNA, primed with a 2:1 mix of oligo-dT and random hexamers. A synthetic immune receptor repertoire was used to gauge amplification bias, and whatever bias remained was removed computationally. Per the original workflow: Raw reads were preprocessed to remove errors, and CDR3 was defined by IMGT conventions from the conserved cysteine to phenylalanine. Clonality was computed by normalizing Shannon entropy by log2 of the number of productive unique TCRs and subtracting the result from 1. Scalp TCRbeta sequences were cross-referenced with sorted blood CD4 and CD8 repertoires so that the CD4 or CD8 identity of scalp clones could be inferred. In TCRdb, the immuneACCESS table is reduced to in-frame sequences with V and J assigned. These tables do not hold every clone; where another copy was compared, an unresolved V gene accounts for under half, and the others remain unexplained. V and J calls and clone size are copied from that table; D and trimming were computed from the DNA. The table for this sample lists 200,000 to 250,000 clones; just over 65% of them were counted only once. The ten largest clones add up to around 1.2% of the sample.

The treatment or condition label corresponds to: oral pan-JAK inhibitor, 5-10 mg twice daily. Lesional scalp punch biopsies and peripheral blood were collected from alopecia areata patients. PBMCs were isolated by density centrifugation and stained for CD3, CD4 and CD8, and CD4+ and CD8+ T cells were sorted on a FACSAria. The chain joins TRBV29-1 to TRBJ2-1, with TRBD2 matching 9 junction bases. The sample here was CD4+ T cells sorted from blood, taken at approximately week 42, from a patient treated with tofacitinib. This TCR was sampled from a human donor with alopecia areata. The DNA sequence is given as TGCAGCGCTTCTCCGGCGGGGGGGCCGGGTGAGCAGTTCTTC. Its translation is CSASPAGGPGEQFF.